This T cell receptor beta chain stems from a study of graft-versus-host responses after intestinal transplantation. Study as a whole: Anti-thymocyte globulin induction preceded about 3 years of tacrolimus and steroid maintenance in all recipients.

Per germline, CDR1 MNHEY and CDR2 SVGAGI. Deletions cut 7 bases from V and 4 bases from J, with 14 bases between. The length of the CDR3 is 13 residues. General observations from the study: Early after transplant, HvG declines were associated with peak levels of circulating GvH clones. Recipient-marrow GvH clones were detected, some having first appeared in ileum or blood.

Some clones are missing from TCRdb's copy, which holds only in-frame ones; the method was immunoSEQ multiplex PCR. Seen here are approximately 120,000 clones, 85% to 95% observed once, and the top ten hold around 0.15%. This clone was found once. The antigen is not known. This clonotype was obtained from a human donor who received an intestinal transplant. This specimen consisted of unstimulated CD4+ T cells sorted from spleen or lymph node cells, obtained before intestinal transplant. The chain uses TRBV6-5 and TRBJ2-7; tentatively, D is TRBD1 (6 bases). The CDR3 sequence: CASNPDRSYEQYF. CDR3 sequence (DNA): TGTGCCAGCAACCCCGACAGGTCTTACGAGCAGTACTTC.